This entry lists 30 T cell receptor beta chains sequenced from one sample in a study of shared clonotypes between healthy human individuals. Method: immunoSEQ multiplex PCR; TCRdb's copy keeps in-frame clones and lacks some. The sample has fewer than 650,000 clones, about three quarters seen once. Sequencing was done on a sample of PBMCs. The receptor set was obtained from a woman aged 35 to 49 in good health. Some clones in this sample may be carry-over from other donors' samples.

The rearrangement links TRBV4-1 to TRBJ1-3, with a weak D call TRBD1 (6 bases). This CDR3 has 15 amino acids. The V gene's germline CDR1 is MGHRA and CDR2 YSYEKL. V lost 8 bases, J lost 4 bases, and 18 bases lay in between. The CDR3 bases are TGCGCCAGCGGCCTTGCCAGAGGACAGGGAAACACCATATATTTT. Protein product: CASGLARGQGNTIYF.

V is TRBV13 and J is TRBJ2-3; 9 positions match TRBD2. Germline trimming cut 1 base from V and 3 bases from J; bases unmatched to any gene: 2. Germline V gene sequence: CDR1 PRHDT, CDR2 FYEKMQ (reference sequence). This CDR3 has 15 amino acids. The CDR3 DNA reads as TGTGCCAGCAGCTTAGTAGCGGGAGTAACAGATACGCAGTATTTT. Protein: CASSLVAGVTDTQYF.

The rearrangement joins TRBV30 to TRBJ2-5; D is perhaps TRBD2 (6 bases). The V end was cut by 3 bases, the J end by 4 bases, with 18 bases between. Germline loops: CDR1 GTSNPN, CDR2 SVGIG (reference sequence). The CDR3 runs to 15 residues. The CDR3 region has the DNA TGTGCCTGGAGCTTCGGGAGTGGGTTAAGAGAGACCCAGTACTTC. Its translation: CAWSFGSGLRETQYF.

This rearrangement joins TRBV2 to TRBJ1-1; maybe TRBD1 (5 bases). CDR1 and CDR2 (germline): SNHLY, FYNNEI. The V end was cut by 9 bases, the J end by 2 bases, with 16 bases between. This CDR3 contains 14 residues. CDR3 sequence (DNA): TGTGCCAGTAGGGGACTCAGAGCCAACACTGAAGCTTTCTTT. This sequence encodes CASRGLRANTEAFF. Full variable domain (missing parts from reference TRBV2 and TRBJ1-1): EPEVTQTPSHQVTQMGQEVILRCVPISNHLYFYWYRQILGQKVEFLVSFYNNEISEKSEIFDDQFSVERPDGSNFTLKIRSTKLEDSAMYFCASRGLRANTEAFFGQGTRLTVV.

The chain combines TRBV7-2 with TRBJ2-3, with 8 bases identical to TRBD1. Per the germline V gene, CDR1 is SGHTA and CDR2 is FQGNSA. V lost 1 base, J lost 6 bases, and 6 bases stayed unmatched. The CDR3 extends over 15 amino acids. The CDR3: CASSLGGQGADTQYF. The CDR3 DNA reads TGTGCCAGCAGCTTAGGGGGGCAGGGGGCCGATACGCAGTATTTT.

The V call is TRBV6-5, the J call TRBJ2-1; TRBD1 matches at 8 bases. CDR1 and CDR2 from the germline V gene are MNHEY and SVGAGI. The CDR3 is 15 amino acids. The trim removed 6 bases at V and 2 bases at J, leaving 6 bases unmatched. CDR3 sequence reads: CASRSGTGAYNEQFF. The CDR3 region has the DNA TGTGCCAGCAGGTCCGGGACAGGCGCCTACAATGAGCAGTTCTTC.

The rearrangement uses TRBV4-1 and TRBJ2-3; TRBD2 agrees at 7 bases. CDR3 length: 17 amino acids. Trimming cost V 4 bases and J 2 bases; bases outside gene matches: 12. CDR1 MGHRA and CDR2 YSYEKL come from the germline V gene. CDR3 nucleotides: TGCGCCAGCAGCCGCCGGGGCGGGAGCGAGGACACAGATACGCAGTATTTT. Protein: CASSRRGGSEDTDTQYF.

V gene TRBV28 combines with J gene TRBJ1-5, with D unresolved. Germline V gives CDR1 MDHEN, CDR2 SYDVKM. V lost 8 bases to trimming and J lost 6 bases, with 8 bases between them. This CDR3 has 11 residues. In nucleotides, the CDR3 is TGTGCCAGCGCGCTTGGTCAGCCCCAGCATTTT. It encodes CASALGQPQHF. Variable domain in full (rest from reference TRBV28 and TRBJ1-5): DVKVTQSSRYLVKRTGEKVFLECVQDMDHENMFWYRQDPGLGLRLIYFSYDVKMKEKGDIPEGYSVSREKKERFSLILESASTNQTSMYLCASALGQPQHFGDGTRLSIL.

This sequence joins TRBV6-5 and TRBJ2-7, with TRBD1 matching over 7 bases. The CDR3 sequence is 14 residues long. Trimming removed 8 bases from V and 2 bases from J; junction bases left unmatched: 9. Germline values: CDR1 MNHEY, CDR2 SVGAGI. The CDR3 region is CASSSLTGAYEQYF. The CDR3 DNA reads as TGTGCCAGCTCTAGTCTAACAGGGGCCTACGAGCAGTACTTC.

The CDR3 DNA reads as TGTGCCACCAGCAGATCCAAGACAGGACAGAATGAAGCTTTCTTT. Amino acids: CATSRSKTGQNEAFF. The rearrangement joins TRBV15 to TRBJ1-1; D is perhaps TRBD1 (6 bases). The CDR3 contains 15 residues. The V gene's germline CDR1 is LNHNV and CDR2 YYDKDF (reference sequence). V was cut by 2 bases and J by 7 bases, with 17 bases left in between.

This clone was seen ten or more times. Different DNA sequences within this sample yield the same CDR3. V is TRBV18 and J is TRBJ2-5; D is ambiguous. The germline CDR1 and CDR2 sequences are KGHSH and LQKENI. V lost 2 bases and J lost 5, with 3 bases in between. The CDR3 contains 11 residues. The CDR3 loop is CASSPGETQYF. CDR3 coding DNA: TGTGCCAGCTCACCAGGGGAGACCCAGTACTTC.

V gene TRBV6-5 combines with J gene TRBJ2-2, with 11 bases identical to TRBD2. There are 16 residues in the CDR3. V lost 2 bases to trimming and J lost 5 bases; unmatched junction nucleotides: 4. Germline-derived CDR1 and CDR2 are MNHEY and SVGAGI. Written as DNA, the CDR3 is TGTGCCAGCAGTTACGCGGGACTAGCGGTAACCGGGGAGCTGTTTTTT. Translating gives CASSYAGLAVTGELFF.

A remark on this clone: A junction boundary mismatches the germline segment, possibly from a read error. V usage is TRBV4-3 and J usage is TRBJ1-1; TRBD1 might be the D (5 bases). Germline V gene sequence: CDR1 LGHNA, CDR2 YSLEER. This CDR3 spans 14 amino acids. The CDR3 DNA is TGCGCCAGCAGCCAAGATAGCAGGGCCTCCGAAGTTTTCTTT. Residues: CASSQDSRASEVFF.

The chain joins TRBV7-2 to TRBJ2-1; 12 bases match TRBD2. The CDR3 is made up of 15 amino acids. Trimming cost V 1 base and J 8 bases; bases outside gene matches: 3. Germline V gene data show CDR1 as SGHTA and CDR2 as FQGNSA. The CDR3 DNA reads TGTGCCAGCAGCTTAGGGACTAGCGGGATTGATGAGCAGTTCTTC. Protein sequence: CASSLGTSGIDEQFF.

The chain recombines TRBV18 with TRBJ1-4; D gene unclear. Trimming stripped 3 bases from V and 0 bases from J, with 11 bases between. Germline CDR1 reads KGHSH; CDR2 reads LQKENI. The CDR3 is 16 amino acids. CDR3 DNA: TGTGCCAGCTCACCCCAACAGATTGCAACTAATGAAAAACTGTTTTTT. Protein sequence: CASSPQQIATNEKLFF.

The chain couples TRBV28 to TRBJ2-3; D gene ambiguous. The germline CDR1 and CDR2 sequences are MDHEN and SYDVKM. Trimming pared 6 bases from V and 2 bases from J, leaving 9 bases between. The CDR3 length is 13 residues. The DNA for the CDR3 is TGTGCCAGCAGCCCGATTGCCACAGATACGCAGTATTTT. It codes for CASSPIATDTQYF. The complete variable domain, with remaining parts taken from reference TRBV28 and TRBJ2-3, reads DVKVTQSSRYLVKRTGEKVFLECVQDMDHENMFWYRQDPGLGLRLIYFSYDVKMKEKGDIPEGYSVSREKKERFSLILESASTNQTSMYLCASSPIATDTQYFGPGTRLTVL.

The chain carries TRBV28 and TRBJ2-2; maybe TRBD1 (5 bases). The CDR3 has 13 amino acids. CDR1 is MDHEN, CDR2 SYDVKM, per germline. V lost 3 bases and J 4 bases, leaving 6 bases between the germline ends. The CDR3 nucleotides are TGTGCCAGCAGTTTTCAGGGCACCGGGGAGCTGTTTTTT. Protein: CASSFQGTGELFF.

CDR3 sequence (DNA): TGTGCCAGCAGCCAAGATGTACTAGTGACAGGGGGCCACTATGGCTACACCTTC. Its translation is CASSQDVLVTGGHYGYTF. The rearrangement uses TRBV4-2 and TRBJ1-2, with 10 nucleotides matching TRBD1. Per the germline V gene, CDR1 is LGHNA and CDR2 is YNFKEQ. This CDR3 spans 18 amino acids. Trimming cost V 0 bases and J 3 bases; bases outside gene matches: 10.

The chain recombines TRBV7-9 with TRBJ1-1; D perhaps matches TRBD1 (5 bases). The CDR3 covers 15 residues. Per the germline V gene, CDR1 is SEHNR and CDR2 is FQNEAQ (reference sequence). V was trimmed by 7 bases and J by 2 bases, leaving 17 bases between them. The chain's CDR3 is CASTPSRGSNTEAFF. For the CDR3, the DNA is TGTGCCAGCACCCCTTCGCGGGGCTCTAACACTGAAGCTTTCTTT.

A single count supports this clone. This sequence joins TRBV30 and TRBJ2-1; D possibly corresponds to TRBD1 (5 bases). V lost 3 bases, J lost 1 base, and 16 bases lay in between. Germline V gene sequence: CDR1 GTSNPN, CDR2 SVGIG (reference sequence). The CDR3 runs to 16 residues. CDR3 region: CAWRVGQLRSYNEQFF. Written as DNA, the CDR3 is TGTGCCTGGAGAGTGGGGCAACTACGGTCCTACAATGAGCAGTTCTTC. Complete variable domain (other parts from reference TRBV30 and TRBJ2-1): SQTIHQWPATLVQPVGSPLSLECTVEGTSNPNLYWYRQAAGRGLQLLFYSVGIGQISSEVPQNLSASRPQDRQFILSSKKLLLSDSGFYLCAWRVGQLRSYNEQFFGPGTRLTVL.

The CDR3 DNA reads TGTGCCAGCAGCCTTGCCGGGGCGAACACTGAAGCTTTCTTT. It is translated as CASSLAGANTEAFF. The rearrangement joins TRBV27 to TRBJ1-1; D possibly corresponds to TRBD1 (5 bases). V lost 6 bases, J lost 1 base, and 12 bases lay in between. In germline, CDR1 is MNHEY, CDR2 SMNVEV (reference sequence). The CDR3 covers 14 residues.

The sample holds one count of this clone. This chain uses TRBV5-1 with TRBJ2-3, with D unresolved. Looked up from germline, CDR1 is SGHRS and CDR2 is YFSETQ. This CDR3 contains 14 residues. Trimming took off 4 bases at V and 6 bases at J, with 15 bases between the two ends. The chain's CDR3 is CASSIDPPTDTQYF. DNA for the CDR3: TGCGCCAGCAGCATTGACCCGCCCACGGATACGCAGTATTTT. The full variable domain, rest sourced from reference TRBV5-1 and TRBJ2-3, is KAGVTQTPRYLIKTRGQQVTLSCSPISGHRSVSWYQQTPGQGLQFLFEYFSETQRNKGNFPGRFSGRQFSNSRSEMNVSTLELGDSALYLCASSIDPPTDTQYFGPGTRLTVL.

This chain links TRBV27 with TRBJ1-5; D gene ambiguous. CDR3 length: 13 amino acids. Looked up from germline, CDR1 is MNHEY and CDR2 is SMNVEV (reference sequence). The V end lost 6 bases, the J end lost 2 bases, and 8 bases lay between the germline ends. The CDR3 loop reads CASRKWGNQPQHF. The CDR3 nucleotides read TGTGCCAGCAGGAAGTGGGGCAATCAGCCCCAGCATTTT.

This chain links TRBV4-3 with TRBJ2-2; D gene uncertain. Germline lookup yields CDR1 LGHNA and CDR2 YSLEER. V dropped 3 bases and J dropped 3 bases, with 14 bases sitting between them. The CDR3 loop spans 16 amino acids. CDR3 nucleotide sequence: TGCGCCAGCAGCCATACCAAGGACCGACACACCGGGGAGCTGTTTTTT. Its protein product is CASSHTKDRHTGELFF.

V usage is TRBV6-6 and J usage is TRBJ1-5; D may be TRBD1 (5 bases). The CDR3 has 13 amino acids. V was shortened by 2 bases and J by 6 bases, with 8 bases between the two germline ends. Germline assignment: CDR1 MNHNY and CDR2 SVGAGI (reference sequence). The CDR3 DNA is TGTGCCAGCAGTTACGGGGCGACTCAGCCCCAGCATTTT. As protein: CASSYGATQPQHF.

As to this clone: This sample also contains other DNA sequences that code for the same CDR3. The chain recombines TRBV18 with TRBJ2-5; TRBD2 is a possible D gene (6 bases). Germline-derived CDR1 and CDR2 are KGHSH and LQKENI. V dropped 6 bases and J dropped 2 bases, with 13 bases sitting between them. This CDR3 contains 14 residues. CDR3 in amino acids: CASSPTAGQETQYF. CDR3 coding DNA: TGTGCCAGCTCTCCTACAGCGGGTCAAGAGACCCAGTACTTC.

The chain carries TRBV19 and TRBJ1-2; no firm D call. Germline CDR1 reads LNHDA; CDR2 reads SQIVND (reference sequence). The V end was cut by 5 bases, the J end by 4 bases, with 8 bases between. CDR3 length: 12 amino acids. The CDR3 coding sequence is TGTGCCAGTAGTTGGGAGGGCTATGGCTACACCTTC. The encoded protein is CASSWEGYGYTF. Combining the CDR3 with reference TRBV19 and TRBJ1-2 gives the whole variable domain DGGITQSPKYLFRKEGQNVTLSCEQNLNHDAMYWYRQDPGQGLRLIYYSQIVNDFQKGDIAEGYSVSREKKESFPLTVTSAQKNPTAFYLCASSWEGYGYTFGSGTRLTVV.

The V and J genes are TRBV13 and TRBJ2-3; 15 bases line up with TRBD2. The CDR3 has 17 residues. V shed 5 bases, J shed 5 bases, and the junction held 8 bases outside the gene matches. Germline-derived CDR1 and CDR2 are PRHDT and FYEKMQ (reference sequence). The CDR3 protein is CASSLRTSGRALDTQYF. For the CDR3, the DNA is TGTGCCAGCAGCCTTCGGACTAGCGGGAGGGCGTTAGATACGCAGTATTTT.

CDR3: CASSRSTGGKTGANVLTF. The CDR3 coding sequence is TGCGCCAGCAGCAGATCGACAGGGGGAAAAACTGGGGCCAACGTCCTGACTTTC. This chain joins TRBV5-1 and TRBJ2-6; 9 bases align to TRBD1. V shed 4 bases and J 2 bases; nucleotides not matched to a gene: 10. CDR1 and CDR2 (germline): SGHRS, YFSETQ. The CDR3 spans 18 residues. Drawing the rest from reference TRBV5-1 and TRBJ2-6, the complete variable domain is KAGVTQTPRYLIKTRGQQVTLSCSPISGHRSVSWYQQTPGQGLQFLFEYFSETQRNKGNFPGRFSGRQFSNSRSEMNVSTLELGDSALYLCASSRSTGGKTGANVLTFGAGSRLTVL.

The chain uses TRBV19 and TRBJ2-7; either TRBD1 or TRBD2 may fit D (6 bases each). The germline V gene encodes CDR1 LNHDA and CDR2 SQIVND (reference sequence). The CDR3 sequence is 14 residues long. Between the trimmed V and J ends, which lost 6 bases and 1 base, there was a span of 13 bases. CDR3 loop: CASSPGAGSYEQYF. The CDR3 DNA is TGTGCCAGTAGCCCGGGGGCAGGGTCCTACGAGCAGTACTTC.